The rows below give T cell receptor beta chains drawn from one sample of a study of cytomegalovirus exposure and HLA in healthy donors. Assay: immunoSEQ multiplex PCR; the TCRdb copy retains only in-frame clones and omits some. Here the sample spans about 280,000 clones, more than 75% being singletons. The sequenced sample was PBMCs. Receptors originate from a woman between 18 and 29 years old in good health and CMV-seronegative. Both conserved end residues are part of each CDR3. A D gene is named only where the DNA matches it firmly. The listing skips clone size in some rows; elsewhere it reads once, few, many or a size class.

v_gene	abundance	len	j_gene	d_gene	CDR3nt	CDR3aa
TRBV18	-	14	TRBJ1-4	-	TGTGCCAGCTCACTCGGACTGATGAATGAAAAACTGTTTTTT	CASSLGLMNEKLFF
TRBV5-1	-	15	TRBJ1-4	TRBD1	TGCGCCAGCAGCTTCTTACAGGGGGCGAATGAAAAACTGTTTTTT	CASSFLQGANEKLFF
TRBV11-2	-	15	TRBJ2-1	TRBD2	TGTGCCAGCAGCTCTCTAGCGGGACCGTACAATGAGCAGTTCTTC	CASSSLAGPYNEQFF
TRBV25-1	-	13	TRBJ1-2	-	TGTGCCAGCAGGGGAGGGACTTACAATGGCTACACCTTC	CASRGGTYNGYTF
TRBV9	-	15	TRBJ2-7	-	TGTGCCAGCAGCCCCCACAGTTCAAGCCCCTACGAGCAGTACTTC	CASSPHSSSPYEQYF
TRBV5-1	-	15	TRBJ1-5	-	TGCGCCAGCAGCTTGGCCGGGGTCTGGGATCAGCCCCAGCATTTT	CASSLAGVWDQPQHF
TRBV4-3	-	13	TRBJ2-5	TRBD2	TGCGCCAGCGCCCTAGCGGTACAAGAGACCCAGTACTTC	CASALAVQETQYF
TRBV11-2	-	13	TRBJ1-5	-	TGTGCCAGCAGCTTAGGACAAAATCAGCCCCAGCATTTT	CASSLGQNQPQHF
TRBV5-1	once	15	TRBJ2-7	-	TGCGCCAGCAGCTTGGGAGTGGGCGGGATCTACGAGCAGTACTTC	CASSLGVGGIYEQYF
TRBV6-1	-	13	TRBJ1-1	-	TGTGCCAGCTCACGGACAGAGAACACTGAAGCTTTCTTT	CASSRTENTEAFF
TRBV13	-	18	TRBJ2-1	TRBD1	TGTGCCAGCAGCTCCCAGACCTCCAGGGGACAGGTAAACAATGAGCAGTTCTTC	CASSSQTSRGQVNNEQFF
TRBV9	-	17	TRBJ2-1	TRBD2	TGTGCCAGCAGCGTAGCAACTGGTAGCGGGAGTGTCAATGAGCAGTTCTTC	CASSVATGSGSVNEQFF
TRBV9	-	15	TRBJ2-2	-	TGTGCCAGCAGCGTAGCTGGAGGAAACACCGGGGAGCTGTTTTTT	CASSVAGGNTGELFF
TRBV29-1	-	15	TRBJ2-1	TRBD2	TGCAGCGTTGGCGTAGCGGGAGTTTATTTCGGTGAGCAGTTCTTC	CSVGVAGVYFGEQFF
TRBV4-2	-	13	TRBJ1-5	-	TGTGCCAGCAGCCAATGGCACGATCAGCCCCAGCATTTT	CASSQWHDQPQHF
TRBV28	-	15	TRBJ1-6	TRBD1	TGTGCCAGCAGCGCGACAGGGAGTGGGCATTCACCCCTCCACTTT	CASSATGSGHSPLHF
TRBV6-4	-	17	TRBJ1-3	TRBD1	TGTGCCAGCAGTGGCCCAGAGGACAGGGACTCTGGAAACACCATATATTTT	CASSGPEDRDSGNTIYF
TRBV19	-	14	TRBJ2-5	-	TGTGCCAGTAGTCTCGGGACACCTCAAGAGACCCAGTACTTC	CASSLGTPQETQYF
TRBV5-6	-	15	TRBJ2-1	TRBD1	TGTGCCAGCAGCTTCGGGACAGGGATATACAATGAGCAGTTCTTC	CASSFGTGIYNEQFF
TRBV6-5	-	14	TRBJ2-7	-	TGTGCCAGCAGTTATCAGGCGTCGACGTACGAGCAGTACTTC	CASSYQASTYEQYF
TRBV29-1	-	13	TRBJ1-2	-	TGCAGCGTTTCCCAGGGGACGAACTATGGCTACACCTTC	CSVSQGTNYGYTF
TRBV7-9	once	15	TRBJ2-7	-	TGTGCCAGCAGCCTTGGCCCGGACAGAATCTACGAGCAGTACTTC	CASSLGPDRIYEQYF
TRBV9	-	19	TRBJ2-7	TRBD1	TGTGCCAGCAGCTCAATCCGGGACAGGACTTCCCGCGGAGTCTACGAGCAGTACTTC	CASSSIRDRTSRGVYEQYF
TRBV19	-	18	TRBJ2-6	-	TGTGCCAGTAGTATAGGCGGCTTTATGAGCTCTGGGGCCAACGTCCTGACTTTC	CASSIGGFMSSGANVLTF
TRBV2	-	16	TRBJ2-1	TRBD2	TGTGCCAGCAGGGGTAGCGGGAGGAATACCTACAATGAGCAGTTCTTC	CASRGSGRNTYNEQFF
TRBV28	-	12	TRBJ1-5	TRBD1	TGTGCCAGCAGACAGGGGGAGCAGCCCCAGCATTTT	CASRQGEQPQHF
TRBV28	-	19	TRBJ1-5	TRBD1	TGTGCCAGCAGTTCACTCCCGGACAGGGGGCGCTTTAGCAATCAGCCCCAGCATTTT	CASSSLPDRGRFSNQPQHF
TRBV4-1	-	16	TRBJ2-7	TRBD1	TGCGCCAGCAGCCAGCCCCGGGGGACAGGGTCCTACGAGCAGTACTTC	CASSQPRGTGSYEQYF
TRBV27	-	12	TRBJ2-7	-	TGTGCCAGCAGTCGTCTACCCTACGAGCAGTACTTC	CASSRLPYEQYF
TRBV9	-	18	TRBJ1-1	TRBD1	TGTGCCAGCAGCGTAGGGCCCGGGACAGGGGAGCTAAACACTGAAGCTTTCTTT	CASSVGPGTGELNTEAFF
TRBV2	-	13	TRBJ1-2	-	TGTGCCAGCAGTGAAGCGCGGAGTTATGGCTACACCTTC	CASSEARSYGYTF
TRBV7-3	-	13	TRBJ1-5	-	TGTGCCAGCAGCTTGAGCGTTGATCAGCCCCAGCATTTT	CASSLSVDQPQHF
TRBV10-1	-	13	TRBJ2-3	-	TGCGCCAGCAGTGTGGGCCGAACAGATACGCAGTATTTT	CASSVGRTDTQYF
TRBV28	-	14	TRBJ2-3	-	TGTGCCAGCAGTTCCGAACGCGCCGAGGATACGCAGTATTTT	CASSSERAEDTQYF
TRBV5-1	-	14	TRBJ2-5	-	TGCGCCAGCAGCTTGGTTCCAGGGTCGGAGACCCAGTACTTC	CASSLVPGSETQYF
TRBV7-9	few	12	TRBJ1-2	TRBD1	TGTGCCAGCAGCTGGGACAGGGCTGGCTACACCTTC	CASSWDRAGYTF
TRBV5-6	-	15	TRBJ1-3	-	TGTGCCAGCAGCGAGGGGGTGAACTCTGGAAACACCATATATTTT	CASSEGVNSGNTIYF
TRBV2	few	12	TRBJ1-2	-	TGTGCCAGCAGCGAGAATCTCTATGGCTACACCTTC	CASSENLYGYTF
TRBV7-6	-	15	TRBJ1-4	TRBD1	TGTGCCAGCAGCCCCCGGACAGGGGCGGGAGAAAAACTGTTTTTT	CASSPRTGAGEKLFF
TRBV28	-	15	TRBJ2-1	TRBD1	TGTGCCAGCACCGAGGGGACAGGGCCCTACAATGAGCAGTTCTTC	CASTEGTGPYNEQFF
TRBV28	-	14	TRBJ1-4	TRBD1	TGTGCCAGCAGGGGACAGGCGTTTAATGAAAAACTGTTTTTT	CASRGQAFNEKLFF
TRBV6-6	-	15	TRBJ1-5	-	TGTGCCAGCAGTTTGGGGCTCTGGGGCAATCAGCCCCAGCATTTT	CASSLGLWGNQPQHF
TRBV5-4	-	14	TRBJ2-1	TRBD1	TGTGCCAGCAGCTTGTACACAGGGGAAGGCGAGCAGTTCTTC	CASSLYTGEGEQFF
TRBV7-9	few	13	TRBJ1-2	TRBD1	TGTGCCAGCAGCTCTTCGACAGGGGCTGGCTACACCTTC	CASSSSTGAGYTF
TRBV19	-	14	TRBJ2-4	-	TGTGCCAGTAGTATTTCGGCAGGGGAAAACATTCAGTACTTC	CASSISAGENIQYF
TRBV28	once	13	TRBJ2-7	TRBD2	TGTGCCAGCAGTTTAGTGGAGGGGACTAGTTTTTTTTTC	CASSLVEGTSFFF
TRBV28	once	14	TRBJ2-7	TRBD2	TGTGCCAGCAGAGCTAGCGGGAGGAAAGACGAGCAGTACTTC	CASRASGRKDEQYF
TRBV5-1	-	14	TRBJ2-5	-	TGCGCCAGCAGCTTTGAGTCTGGGTCGGGGACCCAGTACTTC	CASSFESGSGTQYF
TRBV11-2	-	14	TRBJ2-1	-	TGTGCCAGCAGCTTAGGCCCAGCGGCCTATGAGCAGTTCTTC	CASSLGPAAYEQFF
TRBV4-1	-	16	TRBJ2-7	TRBD2	TGCGCCAGCAGCTATTCGGGGGGACTAGGGGCCTTCGAGCAGTACTTC	CASSYSGGLGAFEQYF
TRBV19	-	16	TRBJ1-5	TRBD1	TGTGCCAGTAGTATAGGCGGGACAGTGGGCAATCAGCCCCAGCATTTT	CASSIGGTVGNQPQHF